This entry is about one T cell receptor beta chain. Its antigen is not identified. This sample is drawn from a study of T cell repertoires in cytomegalovirus infection. Study-level information: Recently described HLA-C-restricted plus well-studied HLA-B-restricted CMV epitopes were used. Findings and limits, study-wide: HLA-C-restricted CMV clonotypes gave the most frequent clonotype in two of eight donors.

TCRdb re-derived calls from the reads in MiXCR, one entry per CDR3 protein. The data hold 450,000 to 650,000 distinct CDR3 sequences, with around two fifths observed a single time. CDR1 and CDR2 (germline): MNHEY, SMNVEV (reference sequence). The CDR3 loop spans 15 amino acids. Trimming pared 7 bases from V and 5 bases from J, leaving 20 bases between. The chain combines TRBV27 with TRBJ2-5; weak D call: TRBD1 (5 bases). The TCR originated in a human donor in good health (CMV status not recorded). Some clones in this sample may be carry-over from other donors' samples. The material was cultured PBMCs, obtained from culture after CMV antigen stimulation. DNA of the CDR3: TGTGCCAGCACCCCTCGATGGGGCAGGTGGGAGACCCAGTACTTC. Its protein product is CASTPRWGRWETQYF.